The table lists the clone carrying this TCR beta chain with many counts. Its antigen is currently unknown. From roughly 0.4 ug of RNA, a library with molecular barcoded alpha/delta and beta/gamma adaptors was made. TCRdb reprocessed the reads with MiXCR, giving one entry per CDR3 protein. The top ten hold 18% of the sample, which has approximately 40,000 distinct CDR3 sequences, less than 15% seen once. This sample stems from a study of read filtering for tumor transcriptome and immune sequencing. In the study overall: TCR-mapped reads were about 4.05 to 10.27 million with IR-seq versus roughly 75 to 1,400 with RNA-seq. Study-wide results and caveats: Single-read clonotypes: about 81.9% of IR-seq clonotypes (around 3.5% of reads), 60% to 75% of RNA-seq clonotypes (approximately 45% of reads). Dropping single-read clonotypes raised IR-seq and RNA-seq shared-clonotype correlation.

Trimming pared 0 bases from V and 7 bases from J, leaving 15 bases between. Germline V CDR1 and CDR2: ENHRY, SYGVKD. The CDR3 consists of 15 residues. The receptor was isolated from a donor aged 40 or over with multiple myeloma. Sequences were obtained from a population of CD138-negative cells sorted from bone marrow. This chain connects TRBV10-3 to TRBJ1-1, with TRBD1 as a possible D gene (5 bases). CDR3: CAISESNAPGREAFF. The CDR3 DNA sequence: TGTGCCATCAGTGAGTCGAACGCCCCGGGGCGTGAAGCTTTCTTT.